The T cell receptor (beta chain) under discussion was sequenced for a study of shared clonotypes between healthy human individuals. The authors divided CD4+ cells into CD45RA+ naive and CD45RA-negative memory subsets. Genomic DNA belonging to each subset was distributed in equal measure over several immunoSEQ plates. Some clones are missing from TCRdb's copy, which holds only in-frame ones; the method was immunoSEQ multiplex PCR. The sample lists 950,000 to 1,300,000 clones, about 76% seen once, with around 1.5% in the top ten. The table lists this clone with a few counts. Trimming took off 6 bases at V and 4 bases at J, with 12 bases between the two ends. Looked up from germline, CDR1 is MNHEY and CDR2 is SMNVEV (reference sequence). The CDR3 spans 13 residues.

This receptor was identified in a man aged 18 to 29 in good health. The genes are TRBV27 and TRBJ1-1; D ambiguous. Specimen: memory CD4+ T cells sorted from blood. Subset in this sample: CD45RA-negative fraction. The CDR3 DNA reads TGTGCCAGCAGGTTCGGGGTGGGCACTGAAGCTTTCTTT. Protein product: CASRFGVGTEAFF.